This is a list of T cell receptor beta chains from one sample in a study of T cell responses to AZD1222 COVID-19 vaccine. Using immunoSEQ multiplex PCR, the repertoire was profiled, and TCRdb retains in-frame clones only, with some absent. The table has 100,000 to 150,000 clones, 85% to 90% seen once. The sequencing here drew on peripheral blood, taken on day 0 of AZD1222 vaccination. The receptors originated from an adult in good health. Each CDR3 is given with its conserved first and last residue. The D gene is left open where the match is weak. Some rows mark clone size as missing; the rest say once, few, many or name a class of expanded clone.

cdr3_length: 14
v_call: TRBV10-3
j_call: TRBJ2-3
d_call: NA
clone_size: NA
cdr3_aa: CAVGTGGDSDTQYF
cdr3_nt: TGTGCCGTCGGGACGGGGGGCGATTCGGATACGCAGTATTTT

cdr3_length: 14
v_call: TRBV27
j_call: TRBJ2-1
d_call: NA
clone_size: NA
cdr3_aa: CASSLLGVGNEQFF
cdr3_nt: TGTGCCAGCAGTTTACTTGGCGTGGGAAATGAGCAGTTCTTC

cdr3_length: 17
v_call: TRBV30
j_call: TRBJ1-2
d_call: TRBD1
clone_size: NA
cdr3_aa: CAWSKGPIRGLNYGYTF
cdr3_nt: TGTGCCTGGAGTAAAGGCCCCATCAGGGGGCTAAACTATGGCTACACCTTC

cdr3_length: 14
v_call: TRBV5-4
j_call: TRBJ2-7
d_call: NA
clone_size: NA
cdr3_aa: CASSFRGDRYEQYF
cdr3_nt: TGTGCCAGCAGCTTCAGGGGGGATCGATACGAGCAGTACTTC

cdr3_length: 14
v_call: TRBV28
j_call: TRBJ2-3
d_call: TRBD2
clone_size: NA
cdr3_aa: CASSSGAGMDTQYF
cdr3_nt: TGTGCCAGCAGTTCAGGAGCGGGGATGGATACGCAGTATTTT

cdr3_length: 17
v_call: TRBV4-1
j_call: TRBJ2-1
d_call: NA
clone_size: NA
cdr3_aa: CASSQDRASQRNNEQFF
cdr3_nt: TGCGCCAGCAGCCAAGATCGGGCTAGCCAACGAAACAATGAGCAGTTCTTC

cdr3_length: 12
v_call: TRBV18
j_call: TRBJ1-2
d_call: NA
clone_size: NA
cdr3_aa: CASSPKTGGYTF
cdr3_nt: TGTGCCAGCTCACCGAAGACAGGTGGCTACACCTTC

cdr3_length: 14
v_call: TRBV4-3
j_call: TRBJ1-1
d_call: TRBD1
clone_size: few
cdr3_aa: CASSHTGVGTEAFF
cdr3_nt: TGCGCCAGCAGCCACACAGGGGTGGGCACTGAAGCTTTCTTT

cdr3_length: 11
v_call: TRBV2
j_call: TRBJ2-7
d_call: TRBD2
clone_size: NA
cdr3_aa: CARTLAGGMIF
cdr3_nt: TGTGCCAGAACACTAGCGGGAGGTATGATCTTC

cdr3_length: 14
v_call: TRBV6-2/TRBV6-3
j_call: TRBJ1-1
d_call: NA
clone_size: NA
cdr3_aa: CASSYSFRNTEAFF
cdr3_nt: TGTGCCAGCAGTTACTCGTTCAGGAACACTGAAGCTTTCTTT

cdr3_length: 13
v_call: TRBV7-9
j_call: TRBJ1-6
d_call: NA
clone_size: NA
cdr3_aa: CASSYSGESPLHF
cdr3_nt: TGTGCCAGCAGTTACTCAGGGGAATCACCCCTCCACTTT

cdr3_length: 14
v_call: TRBV6-5
j_call: TRBJ1-1
d_call: NA
clone_size: NA
cdr3_aa: CASSYGAASTEAFF
cdr3_nt: TGTGCCAGCAGTTACGGAGCGGCAAGCACTGAAGCTTTCTTT

cdr3_length: 14
v_call: TRBV7-2
j_call: TRBJ2-1
d_call: TRBD2
clone_size: once
cdr3_aa: CASEVAGGPNEQFF
cdr3_nt: TGTGCCAGTGAGGTAGCGGGAGGGCCGAATGAGCAGTTCTTC

cdr3_length: 12
v_call: TRBV3-1/TRBV3-2
j_call: TRBJ2-7
d_call: NA
clone_size: NA
cdr3_aa: CASSQLSGGQYF
cdr3_nt: TGTGCCAGCAGCCAACTGAGCGGCGGGCAGTACTTC

cdr3_length: 16
v_call: TRBV16
j_call: TRBJ1-5
d_call: NA
clone_size: NA
cdr3_aa: CASSQFAWTDVEPQHF
cdr3_nt: TGTGCCAGCAGCCAATTCGCTTGGACAGATGTCGAGCCCCAGCATTTT

cdr3_length: 15
v_call: TRBV18
j_call: TRBJ2-3
d_call: NA
clone_size: NA
cdr3_aa: CASSPPLRDTDTQYF
cdr3_nt: TGTGCCAGCTCACCACCGCTGAGGGACACAGATACGCAGTATTTT

cdr3_length: 14
v_call: TRBV6-2/TRBV6-3
j_call: TRBJ1-6
d_call: TRBD1
clone_size: once
cdr3_aa: CASSLQGGGSPLHF
cdr3_nt: TGTGCCAGCAGCCTACAGGGGGGTGGTTCACCCCTCCACTTT

cdr3_length: 14
v_call: TRBV2
j_call: TRBJ1-1
d_call: TRBD1
clone_size: NA
cdr3_aa: CASRKGQGNTEAFF
cdr3_nt: TGTGCCAGCAGGAAGGGACAGGGGAACACTGAAGCTTTCTTT

cdr3_length: 14
v_call: TRBV9
j_call: TRBJ1-6
d_call: NA
clone_size: NA
cdr3_aa: CASSVAGYNSPLHF
cdr3_nt: TGTGCCAGCAGCGTAGCCGGGTATAATTCACCCCTCCACTTT

cdr3_length: 15
v_call: TRBV7-2
j_call: TRBJ1-1
d_call: NA
clone_size: NA
cdr3_aa: CANSLVTQVNTEAFF
cdr3_nt: TGTGCCAACAGCTTAGTTACACAGGTAAACACTGAAGCTTTCTTT

cdr3_length: 14
v_call: TRBV5-4
j_call: TRBJ1-2
d_call: NA
clone_size: NA
cdr3_aa: CASSLELPNYGYTF
cdr3_nt: TGTGCCAGCAGCTTGGAACTCCCTAACTATGGCTACACCTTC

cdr3_length: 15
v_call: TRBV7-2
j_call: TRBJ1-5
d_call: NA
clone_size: once
cdr3_aa: CASSSWGRSNQPQHF
cdr3_nt: TGTGCCAGCAGCTCGTGGGGTCGGAGCAATCAGCCCCAGCATTTT

cdr3_length: 18
v_call: TRBV10-3
j_call: TRBJ2-1
d_call: TRBD2
clone_size: once
cdr3_aa: CAITKGVAGGSDINEQFF
cdr3_nt: TGTGCCATCACAAAGGGAGTAGCGGGGGGGTCTGACATCAATGAGCAGTTCTTC

cdr3_length: 16
v_call: TRBV9
j_call: TRBJ1-2
d_call: TRBD1
clone_size: NA
cdr3_aa: CASSVFGQGAGYGYTF
cdr3_nt: TGTGCCAGCAGCGTCTTCGGACAGGGGGCGGGATATGGCTACACCTTC

cdr3_length: 11
v_call: TRBV2
j_call: TRBJ1-1
d_call: NA
clone_size: few
cdr3_aa: CASPRGTEAFF
cdr3_nt: TGTGCCAGCCCCAGGGGCACTGAAGCTTTCTTT

cdr3_length: 15
v_call: TRBV5-1
j_call: TRBJ2-1
d_call: NA
clone_size: NA
cdr3_aa: CASSSGLSSYNEQFF
cdr3_nt: TGCGCCAGCAGCTCGGGACTCAGCTCCTACAATGAGCAGTTCTTC

cdr3_length: 18
v_call: TRBV28
j_call: TRBJ1-2
d_call: NA
clone_size: NA
cdr3_aa: CASSLPYIFGEKRYGYTF
cdr3_nt: TGTGCCAGCAGTCTTCCCTATATATTCGGAGAAAAGAGATATGGCTACACCTTC

cdr3_length: 15
v_call: TRBV6-6
j_call: TRBJ1-3
d_call: NA
clone_size: NA
cdr3_aa: CASSYSGGPGNTIYF
cdr3_nt: TGTGCCAGCAGTTACTCGGGGGGCCCTGGAAACACCATATATTTT

cdr3_length: 15
v_call: TRBV7-4
j_call: TRBJ2-1
d_call: NA
clone_size: NA
cdr3_aa: CASSLGPGSYNEQFF
cdr3_nt: TGTGCCAGCAGCTTAGGGCCGGGCTCCTACAATGAGCAGTTCTTC

cdr3_length: 13
v_call: TRBV3-1/TRBV3-2
j_call: TRBJ1-1
d_call: NA
clone_size: NA
cdr3_aa: CASSQDLQGEAFF
cdr3_nt: TGTGCCAGCAGCCAAGATTTACAGGGTGAAGCTTTCTTT

cdr3_length: 14
v_call: TRBV27
j_call: TRBJ1-1
d_call: NA
clone_size: NA
cdr3_aa: CASSLEGLNTEAFF
cdr3_nt: TGTGCCAGCAGTTTAGAGGGGCTGAACACTGAAGCTTTCTTT

cdr3_length: 13
v_call: TRBV7-9
j_call: TRBJ1-2
d_call: NA
clone_size: NA
cdr3_aa: CASSLVDGYGYTF
cdr3_nt: TGTGCCAGCAGCTTAGTGGACGGGTATGGCTACACCTTC

cdr3_length: 14
v_call: TRBV28
j_call: TRBJ1-2
d_call: NA
clone_size: NA
cdr3_aa: CASSVHQDNYGYTF
cdr3_nt: TGTGCCAGCAGTGTTCATCAGGATAACTATGGCTACACCTTC

cdr3_length: 15
v_call: TRBV7-6
j_call: TRBJ2-1
d_call: TRBD2
clone_size: NA
cdr3_aa: CASSLGLAGRTEQFF
cdr3_nt: TGTGCCAGCAGCTTAGGACTAGCGGGTAGGACTGAGCAGTTCTTC

cdr3_length: 14
v_call: TRBV29-1
j_call: TRBJ2-1
d_call: TRBD2
clone_size: NA
cdr3_aa: CSVPLGGRGTEQFF
cdr3_nt: TGCAGCGTCCCGCTGGGCGGGAGGGGTACTGAGCAGTTCTTC

cdr3_length: 17
v_call: TRBV5-1
j_call: TRBJ1-3
d_call: TRBD1
clone_size: NA
cdr3_aa: CASSLDAAGGNGNTIYF
cdr3_nt: TGCGCCAGCAGCTTGGATGCGGCAGGGGGGAATGGAAACACCATATATTTT

cdr3_length: 16
v_call: TRBV7-2
j_call: TRBJ2-4
d_call: NA
clone_size: NA
cdr3_aa: CASSSRRFHSKNIQYF
cdr3_nt: TGTGCCAGCAGCTCCCGACGGTTCCACTCCAAAAACATTCAGTACTTC

cdr3_length: 13
v_call: TRBV2
j_call: TRBJ1-5
d_call: NA
clone_size: NA
cdr3_aa: CASRPEVNQPQHF
cdr3_nt: TGTGCCAGCCGTCCCGAAGTCAATCAGCCCCAGCATTTT

cdr3_length: 12
v_call: TRBV30
j_call: TRBJ2-2
d_call: TRBD1
clone_size: NA
cdr3_aa: CARDQGAGELFF
cdr3_nt: TGTGCCCGAGATCAGGGGGCCGGGGAGCTGTTTTTT

cdr3_length: 13
v_call: TRBV2
j_call: TRBJ1-1
d_call: NA
clone_size: NA
cdr3_aa: CASSSDERTEAFF
cdr3_nt: TGTGCCAGCAGTTCGGACGAAAGAACTGAAGCTTTCTTT

cdr3_length: 14
v_call: TRBV6-5
j_call: TRBJ1-2
d_call: NA
clone_size: NA
cdr3_aa: CASRGLGPNYGYTF
cdr3_nt: TGTGCCAGCAGGGGATTAGGACCTAACTATGGCTACACCTTC

cdr3_length: 12
v_call: TRBV27
j_call: TRBJ2-2
d_call: NA
clone_size: NA
cdr3_aa: CASSLPLGELFF
cdr3_nt: TGTGCCAGCAGCCTCCCACTCGGGGAGCTGTTTTTT

cdr3_length: 16
v_call: TRBV28
j_call: TRBJ1-5
d_call: TRBD1
clone_size: NA
cdr3_aa: CASSLYAGGNNQPQHF
cdr3_nt: TGTGCCAGCAGTTTATACGCAGGGGGCAATAATCAGCCCCAGCATTTT

cdr3_length: 13
v_call: TRBV12-3/TRBV12-4
j_call: TRBJ2-5
d_call: NA
clone_size: NA
cdr3_aa: CASSFRGGETQYF
cdr3_nt: TGTGCCAGCAGTTTTCGGGGAGGAGAGACCCAGTACTTC

cdr3_length: 16
v_call: TRBV11-2
j_call: TRBJ2-5
d_call: NA
clone_size: NA
cdr3_aa: CASSLGWGTTQETQYF
cdr3_nt: TGTGCCAGCAGCTTAGGGTGGGGGACAACACAAGAGACCCAGTACTTC

cdr3_length: 14
v_call: TRBV2
j_call: TRBJ1-2
d_call: NA
clone_size: NA
cdr3_aa: CASSEAHRVVGYTF
cdr3_nt: TGTGCCAGCAGTGAAGCCCACAGGGTAGTTGGCTACACCTTC

cdr3_length: 11
v_call: TRBV7-9
j_call: TRBJ2-7
d_call: NA
clone_size: NA
cdr3_aa: CASSSDYEQYF
cdr3_nt: TGTGCCAGCAGCTCTGACTACGAGCAGTACTTC

cdr3_length: 13
v_call: TRBV10-3
j_call: TRBJ2-2
d_call: NA
clone_size: once
cdr3_aa: CAISNTNTGELFF
cdr3_nt: TGTGCCATCAGTAACACGAACACCGGGGAGCTGTTTTTT

cdr3_length: 14
v_call: TRBV7-9
j_call: TRBJ1-4
d_call: TRBD1
clone_size: NA
cdr3_aa: CASSVTGNPKKLFF
cdr3_nt: TGTGCCAGCAGCGTGACAGGGAACCCGAAAAAACTGTTTTTT

cdr3_length: 14
v_call: TRBV15
j_call: TRBJ1-5
d_call: NA
clone_size: NA
cdr3_aa: CATSFGASNQPQHF
cdr3_nt: TGTGCCACCAGTTTCGGGGCTAGCAATCAGCCCCAGCATTTT

cdr3_length: 19
v_call: TRBV3-1/TRBV3-2
j_call: TRBJ2-5
d_call: TRBD2
clone_size: NA
cdr3_aa: CASSPRFLAGEVVWETQYF
cdr3_nt: TGTGCCAGCAGCCCAAGGTTTCTAGCGGGGGAGGTCGTTTGGGAGACCCAGTACTTC

cdr3_length: 14
v_call: TRBV28
j_call: TRBJ2-5
d_call: NA
clone_size: NA
cdr3_aa: CASSLGQSGATQYF
cdr3_nt: TGTGCCAGCAGTCTGGGACAGTCGGGAGCGACCCAGTACTTC